These 19 T cell receptor beta chains share one sample of origin, sequenced in a study of T-cell reconstitution after alpha-beta-depleted transplantation in children. A library of TCRbeta sequences, prepared with unique molecular identifiers, was generated. MiXCR, run by TCRdb on the PCR reads, gives a single entry per CDR3 protein. The table has about 350,000 distinct CDR3 sequences, around 15% seen once. Material: PBMCs, mostly from graft donor cells, obtained 360 days after TCRalphabeta/CD19-depleted stem cell transplant. These receptor sequences come from a male patient between 2 and 10 years old who had a stem cell transplant for acute lymphoblastic leukemia, so the T cells may come from the graft donor.

V and J are TRBV4-1 and TRBJ2-5, with D possibly TRBD2 on 6 matching bases. Germline CDR1 is MGHRA and CDR2 is YSYEKL. With 1 base removed from V and 2 bases from J, the gap between germline ends came to 17 bases. The CDR3 is made up of 17 amino acids. CDR3 nucleotide sequence: TGCGCCAGCAGCCAAGGGCCACCGCCGGGACTGCAAGAGACCCAGTACTTC. Its protein is CASSQGPPPGLQETQYF.

The sample holds a few counts of this clonotype. The chain is built from TRBV7-9 and TRBJ1-1, with a weak D call TRBD1 (6 bases). V shed 3 bases and J shed 4 bases, with 15 bases lying between them. This CDR3 is 15 amino acids long. In germline, CDR1 is SEHNR, CDR2 FQNEAQ (reference sequence). In DNA, the CDR3 is TGTGCCAGCAGCTTCCCTCGACAGGTCAGCACTGAAGCTTTCTTT. It encodes CASSFPRQVSTEAFF.

The J gene is TRBJ2-7, the V gene TRBV20-1; 10 bases agree with TRBD1. The germline CDR1 and CDR2 sequences are DFQATT and SNEGSKA (reference sequence). The CDR3 extends over 16 amino acids. V trimming: 0 bases; J trimming: 3 bases; junction bases outside the gene matches: 8. CDR3: CSARDPDRGSLYEQYF. The CDR3 nucleotides are TGCAGTGCTAGAGATCCGGACAGGGGGTCTCTCTACGAGCAGTACTTC.

This clonotype was detected only a few times. The chain employs TRBV20-1 and TRBJ2-4; D is uncertain. Deletions cut 0 bases from V and 0 bases from J, with 18 bases between. Germline V CDR1 and CDR2: DFQATT, SNEGSKA (reference sequence). There are 18 residues in the CDR3. DNA of the CDR3: TGCAGTGCTAGAGATTTCGGGCCTCCAATTCTAGCCAAAAACATTCAGTACTTC. This encodes CSARDFGPPILAKNIQYF.

Many counts were recorded for this clonotype. The CDR3 sequence: CASSQDRGGLGANVLTF. DNA of the CDR3: TGCGCCAGCAGCCAAGATCGAGGGGGCCTTGGGGCCAACGTCCTGACTTTC. This sequence joins TRBV4-3 and TRBJ2-6; 7 nucleotides match TRBD1. The CDR3 is 17 amino acids. Unmatched junction bases numbered 5, after V lost 0 bases and J lost 3 bases. Germline lookup yields CDR1 LGHNA and CDR2 YSLEER.

This chain joins TRBV14 and TRBJ2-2; 13 nucleotides line up with TRBD2. The CDR3 contains 15 residues. Germline V gives CDR1 SGHDN, CDR2 FVKESK. Losses at the gene ends were 4 bases for V and 7 bases for J; bases not matched to a gene: 3. DNA for the CDR3: TGTGCCAGCAGCCCCGGGACTAGCGGGAACGGGGAGCTGTTTTTT. Its protein is CASSPGTSGNGELFF.

The chain combines TRBV10-3 with TRBJ1-4; D might be TRBD1 (6 bases). Germline V CDR1 and CDR2: ENHRY, SYGVKD. The ends were cut back, 0 bases at V and 5 bases at J, with 13 bases in the middle. The CDR3 has 16 residues. CDR3 in amino acids: CAISESRGSGNEKLFF. The CDR3 bases are TGTGCCATCAGTGAGTCGAGGGGGAGCGGGAATGAAAAACTGTTTTTT.

As DNA, the CDR3 is TGTGCCAGCAGCGCAAATACAGGGTTCGACGAGCAGTACTTC. The encoded protein is CASSANTGFDEQYF. The chain is built from TRBV9 and TRBJ2-7; D is possibly TRBD1 (6 bases). Germline CDR1 SGDLS, CDR2 YYNGEE. The V end was cut by 3 bases, the J end by 5 bases, with 15 bases between. CDR3 length equals 14 residues.

This clonotype was picked up a small number of times. The gene calls are TRBV20-1 and TRBJ2-1; 8 nucleotides line up with TRBD2. Germline assignment: CDR1 DFQATT and CDR2 SNEGSKA (reference sequence). The CDR3 loop spans 14 amino acids. With 0 bases clipped from V and 8 bases from J, the junction kept 6 bases outside the gene matches. The CDR3 spells CSAREGLGGHEQFF. The CDR3 DNA reads TGCAGTGCTAGAGAGGGACTAGGAGGCCATGAGCAGTTCTTC.

This clonotype was seen more than once but under ten times. The J gene is TRBJ2-1, the V gene TRBV27; D remains ambiguous. V lost 7 bases to trimming and J lost 0 bases, with 13 bases between them. This CDR3 region has 15 residues. Germline values: CDR1 MNHEY, CDR2 SMNVEV (reference sequence). The CDR3 is CASKQSVSSYNEQFF. CDR3 in DNA: TGTGCCAGCAAACAAAGTGTGAGCTCCTACAATGAGCAGTTCTTC.

The V and J genes are TRBV5-6 and TRBJ2-7; TRBD1 matches at 8 bases. From germline, CDR1 is SGHDT and CDR2 YYEEEE. J lost 5 bases, V lost 0 bases, and 4 bases had no gene match. The CDR3 totals 14 residues. CDR3 loop: CASSLGTGYNEQYF. The CDR3 region has the DNA TGTGCCAGCAGCTTGGGGACAGGGTATAACGAGCAGTACTTC.

This clonotype was recorded at least ten times. V gene TRBV20-1 combines with J gene TRBJ2-5, with TRBD1 matching over 7 bases. Germline-derived CDR1 and CDR2 are DFQATT and SNEGSKA (reference sequence). V dropped 5 bases and J dropped 2; count of bases not matched to a gene: 8. The CDR3 extends over 14 amino acids. The CDR3 DNA is TGCAGTGCTTCGTCGACAGGGTCGCAAGAGACCCAGTACTTC. Protein product: CSASSTGSQETQYF.

Worth noting for this clonotype: A much larger clone differs from this one at a single base, so this may be a read error. The J gene is TRBJ2-1, the V gene TRBV9, with 11 bases aligning to TRBD2. The germline gives CDR1 SGDLS, CDR2 YYNGEE. The CDR3 spans 18 residues. The CDR3 nucleotides are TGTGCCGGCAGCCCTTACCCACCGGGACTAGCGGAGTACAATGAGCAGTTCTTC. Amino acids: CAGSPYPPGLAEYNEQFF.

This clonotype was counted once. The chain carries TRBV28 and TRBJ2-5; TRBD2 aligns across 8 bases. CDR1 MDHEN and CDR2 SYDVKM come from the germline V gene. V was pared by 5 bases and J by 4 bases, with 9 bases of the junction left unmatched. The CDR3 is 15 residues long. This CDR3 reads CASSPVSGRGETQYF. CDR3 nucleotide sequence: TGTGCCAGCAGTCCCGTCTCCGGGAGGGGAGAGACCCAGTACTTC.

The J gene is TRBJ1-3, the V gene TRBV12-3 or TRBV12-4; maybe TRBD1 (5 bases). Between the trimmed V and J ends, which lost 5 bases and 2 bases, there was a span of 10 bases. The CDR3 has 14 residues. In DNA form, the CDR3 reads TGTGCCAGCAGTCCCAGGGCGCCTGGAAACACCATATATTTT. Translation gives CASSPRAPGNTIYF.

The chain links TRBV18 to TRBJ2-7; 10 nucleotides match TRBD2. The V and J ends lost 4 bases and 2 bases, in that order; junction bases with no gene match: 8. Germline CDR1 reads KGHSH; CDR2 reads LQKENI. CDR3 length equals 16 residues. The CDR3 protein is CASSLTLAGVPYEQYF. The DNA for the CDR3 is TGTGCCAGCTCACTCACCCTAGCGGGAGTTCCCTACGAGCAGTACTTC.

This clonotype was counted at least ten times. The rearrangement links TRBV20-1 to TRBJ2-1; 10 positions match TRBD2. Germline V gene data show CDR1 as DFQATT and CDR2 as SNEGSKA (reference sequence). Losses at the gene ends were 0 bases for V and 3 bases for J; bases not matched to a gene: 14. The CDR3 sequence is 19 residues long. CDR3 in amino acids: CSARDPSLAGGPYYNEQFF. The CDR3 coding sequence is TGCAGTGCTAGAGATCCTTCGTTAGCGGGAGGCCCCTACTACAATGAGCAGTTCTTC.

The V and J genes are TRBV7-8 and TRBJ2-7, with D perhaps assigned TRBD1 or TRBD2 (6 bases each). Trimming cost V 5 bases and J 2 bases, with 19 bases left between them. The CDR3 totals 16 residues. Germline-derived CDR1 and CDR2 are SGHVS and FQNEAQ. CDR3 protein: CASSRGVEGPTYEQYF. In nucleotides, the CDR3 is TGTGCCAGCAGCAGGGGGGTGGAGGGCCCTACCTACGAGCAGTACTTC.

Only a few counts were recorded for this clonotype. The chain couples TRBV12-3 or TRBV12-4 to TRBJ2-3, with 7 positions matching TRBD2. This CDR3 has 13 amino acids. V gave up 6 bases and J gave up 5 bases; unmatched junction bases: 5. This CDR3 is CASRAGAGDTQYF. The CDR3 DNA reads as TGTGCCAGCAGGGCGGGAGCCGGAGATACGCAGTATTTT.